Listed here are 27 T cell receptor beta chains from one sample, sequenced in a study of blood T cell repertoires in COVID-19. Repertoires were generated with immunoSEQ multiplex PCR, while TCRdb's copy carries only in-frame clones and drops some. This sample has fewer than 250,000 clones, with 80% to 95% found just once. The sample was peripheral blood. These receptor sequences come from a man aged 25 to 40 with COVID-19, enrolled during active disease.

A remark on this clone: The same CDR3 also results from other DNA sequences found in this sample. The J gene is TRBJ1-1, the V gene TRBV6-5; D might be TRBD1 (6 bases). Germline CDR1 is MNHEY and CDR2 is SVGAGI. This CDR3 spans 14 amino acids. V shed 5 bases and J shed 0 bases, with 10 bases lying between them. CDR3 loop: CASSQQGLNTEAFF. Written as DNA, the CDR3 is TGTGCCAGCAGTCAACAGGGACTGAACACTGAAGCTTTCTTT.

V gene TRBV29-1 combines with J gene TRBJ2-7, with 10 positions matching TRBD1. Germline CDR1 is SQVTM and CDR2 is ANQGSEA. V trimming: 3 bases; J trimming: 2 bases; junction bases outside the gene matches: 1. This CDR3 spans 13 amino acids. CDR3 nucleotide sequence: TGCAGCGTTGAGGGACAGGGGCCCTACGAGCAGTACTTC. The encoded protein is CSVEGQGPYEQYF.

This clone has a handful of counts. The chain couples TRBV10-3 to TRBJ1-3; no clear D. The CDR3 runs to 13 residues. Trimming cost V 8 bases and J 2 bases, with 10 bases left between them. From germline, CDR1 is ENHRY and CDR2 SYGVKD. The CDR3 sequence is CAIGEGPGNTIYF. The CDR3 nucleotides read TGTGCCATCGGCGAGGGCCCTGGAAACACCATATATTTT.

The chain carries TRBV6-4 and TRBJ1-5; no clear D gene. Trimming took off 6 bases at V and 6 bases at J, with 12 bases between the two ends. This CDR3 is 13 amino acids long. Germline V gene sequence: CDR1 MRHNA, CDR2 SNTAGT. The CDR3 coding sequence is TGTGCCAGCAGGGAGGAGAGGCGTCAGCCCCAGCATTTT. Translation gives CASREERRQPQHF.

This rearrangement joins TRBV3-1 (or the pseudogene TRBV3-2) to TRBJ1-2, with D possibly being TRBD1 (5 bases). V lost 4 bases and J 2 bases, leaving 14 bases between the germline ends. Germline CDR1 reads LGHDT; CDR2 reads YNNKEL (reference sequence). This CDR3 region has 15 residues. CDR3 in amino acids: CASSPTRRANYGYTF. The CDR3 DNA follows: TGTGCCAGCAGCCCTACCCGCAGGGCAAACTATGGCTACACCTTC.

This chain uses TRBV6-5 with TRBJ2-3, with 10 bases identical to TRBD2. The V gene's germline CDR1 is MNHEY and CDR2 SVGAGI. V lost 8 bases, J lost 4 bases, and 6 bases stayed unmatched. The CDR3 has 14 residues. The CDR3: CASGQLAGPDTQYF. In DNA form, the CDR3 reads TGTGCCAGCGGCCAACTAGCGGGGCCAGATACGCAGTATTTT.

This chain connects TRBV29-1 to TRBJ2-5; D call uncertain. Germline V gene data show CDR1 as SQVTM and CDR2 as ANQGSEA. The V gene lost 2 bases and the J gene lost 6 bases, with 16 bases spanning the gap. The CDR3 covers 14 residues. The CDR3 sequence: CSVEIPPSPKTQYF. The CDR3 DNA follows: TGCAGCGTTGAAATCCCGCCTAGTCCTAAGACCCAGTACTTC.

The chain employs TRBV9 and TRBJ2-3, with 7 nucleotides matching TRBD1. This CDR3 has 16 residues. After removal of 4 bases from V and 0 bases from J, the junction contained 8 bases not matched to a gene. Germline assignment: CDR1 SGDLS and CDR2 YYNGEE. CDR3 DNA: TGTGCCAGCAGCCTCGGACAGGCACCTAGCACAGATACGCAGTATTTT. Residues: CASSLGQAPSTDTQYF.

J is TRBJ1-4 and V is TRBV25-1; D ambiguous. This CDR3 is 15 amino acids long. The germline gives CDR1 MGHDK, CDR2 SYGVNS. The V and J ends lost 0 bases and 3 bases respectively, with 8 bases between them. Written as DNA, the CDR3 is TGTGCCAGCAGTGAATATGCACAAGCTAATGAAAAACTGTTTTTT. It yields the protein CASSEYAQANEKLFF.

The genes are TRBV29-1 and TRBJ2-3; D is unclear. This CDR3 has 12 amino acids. Germline lookup yields CDR1 SQVTM and CDR2 ANQGSEA. V gave up 2 bases and J gave up 0 bases, with 3 bases separating them. In DNA, the CDR3 is TGCAGCGTTGAATCGAGCACAGATACGCAGTATTTT. Its translation: CSVESSTDTQYF.

The chain combines TRBV5-1 with TRBJ2-7, with a weak D call TRBD2 (7 bases). Germline CDR1 and CDR2: SGHRS and YFSETQ. There are 17 residues in the CDR3. Trimming took 6 bases from V and 4 from J, leaving 26 bases between them. The CDR3 sequence is CASTSGPGGGQPYEQYF. The DNA for the CDR3 is TGCGCCAGCACCTCGGGTCCGGGCGGGGGACAACCTTACGAGCAGTACTTC.

The chain has TRBV6-2 or TRBV6-3 and TRBJ2-3; D gene unclear. V lost 5 bases to trimming and J lost 3 bases, with 12 bases between them. The CDR3 totals 14 residues. CDR1 is MNHEY and CDR2 is SVGEGT in the germline V gene. The CDR3 DNA is TGTGCCAGCAGTCCCAGAGGCCCAACAGATACGCAGTATTTT. Protein: CASSPRGPTDTQYF.

This clone was counted once. The V gene is TRBV7-9, the J gene TRBJ1-1, with D perhaps TRBD1 (6 bases). The CDR3 spans 15 residues. Germline lookup yields CDR1 SEHNR and CDR2 FQNEAQ (reference sequence). Trimming removed 1 base from V and 3 bases from J, with 12 bases in between. CDR3 protein: CASSLGKGEHTEAFF. The CDR3 DNA is TGTGCCAGCAGCTTAGGAAAGGGGGAACACACTGAAGCTTTCTTT.

The chain joins TRBV5-1 to TRBJ1-2, with D unclear. CDR3 length: 12 residues. The ends were cut back, 5 bases at V and 8 bases at J, with 13 bases in the middle. CDR1 and CDR2 from the germline V gene are SGHRS and YFSETQ. The CDR3 protein is CASREAGVGYTF. The DNA for the CDR3 is TGCGCCAGCAGGGAGGCAGGTGTCGGCTACACCTTC.

The chain is built from TRBV2 and TRBJ1-2; 10 bases line up with TRBD1. CDR3 length equals 14 residues. The V gene's germline CDR1 is SNHLY and CDR2 FYNNEI. Germline trimming cut 7 bases from V and 8 bases from J; bases unmatched to any gene: 10. CDR3 DNA sequence: TGTGCCAGCACTATGGACAGGGGGTATAAGGGCTACACCTTC. It encodes CASTMDRGYKGYTF.

The chain joins TRBV6-5 to TRBJ1-2; a possible D gene is TRBD1 (6 bases). Germline values: CDR1 MNHEY, CDR2 SVGAGI. V was clipped by 8 bases and J by 3 bases, with 19 bases between them. This CDR3 region has 15 residues. The DNA of the CDR3 is TGTGCCAGCGGCCCTGTGGGAGGGGGTGACTATGGCTACACCTTC. Residues: CASGPVGGGDYGYTF.

The CDR3 sequence: CASSTETGLGYTF. The DNA of the CDR3 is TGTGCCAGCAGTACCGAGACAGGGCTTGGCTACACCTTC. The chain carries TRBV7-9 and TRBJ1-2, with 7 nucleotides matching TRBD1. The V segment lost 6 bases and the J segment 7 bases; nucleotides outside the gene matches: 8. This CDR3 spans 13 amino acids. The V gene's germline CDR1 is SEHNR and CDR2 FQNEAQ (reference sequence).

The CDR3 spells CASSDGRGRNNSPLHF. The DNA for the CDR3 is TGTGCCAGCAGTGACGGGAGGGGGCGTAATAATTCACCCCTCCACTTT. The gene calls are TRBV6-1 and TRBJ1-6, with TRBD1 matching 7 bases. The V segment lost 3 bases and the J segment 5 bases; nucleotides outside the gene matches: 7. The germline V gene has CDR1 MNHNS and CDR2 SASEGT. The CDR3 covers 16 residues.

The chain carries TRBV2 and TRBJ2-1, with D tentatively TRBD2 (6 bases). Trimming removed 6 bases from V and 15 bases from J, with 24 bases in between. This CDR3 is 14 amino acids long. Germline V gene sequence: CDR1 SNHLY, CDR2 FYNNEI. The CDR3 spells CASRTPRWEDNVFF. CDR3 bases: TGTGCCAGCAGGACCCCACGGTGGGAGGATAATGTGTTCTTC.

The chain is built from TRBV6-5 and TRBJ1-3, with D unresolved. Trimming pared 6 bases from V and 2 bases from J, leaving 8 bases between. The CDR3 totals 13 residues. Germline lookup yields CDR1 MNHEY and CDR2 SVGAGI. In DNA form, the CDR3 reads TGTGCCAGCAGGGCTAGCACTGGAAACACCATATATTTT. Amino acids: CASRASTGNTIYF.

CDR3 amino acids: CAVEQGGQGNTEAFF. The CDR3 DNA reads as TGTGCCGTAGAGCAAGGCGGCCAGGGTAACACTGAAGCTTTCTTT. This chain uses TRBV7-9 with TRBJ1-1; weak D call: TRBD1 (5 bases). Germline loops: CDR1 SEHNR, CDR2 FQNEAQ (reference sequence). The CDR3 extends over 15 amino acids. V dropped 11 bases and J dropped 2 bases, with 21 bases sitting between them.

V gene TRBV7-9 combines with J gene TRBJ2-2; D perhaps matches TRBD1 (6 bases). The V gene's germline CDR1 is SEHNR and CDR2 FQNEAQ (reference sequence). Deletions cut 7 bases from V and 1 base from J, with 16 bases between. The CDR3 is made up of 16 amino acids. The CDR3 DNA follows: TGTGCCAGCACCATCAGGGGCGGCTTGAACACCGGGGAGCTGTTTTTT. Amino acids: CASTIRGGLNTGELFF.

This chain links TRBV5-4 with TRBJ1-2; TRBD1 matches 8 bases. Germline CDR1 SGHNT, CDR2 YYREEE (reference sequence). Trimming removed 0 bases from V and 4 bases from J; junction bases left unmatched: 5. This CDR3 has 15 residues. The CDR3 DNA is TGTGCCAGCAGCTTGGAGGACAGGGCGATCTATGGCTACACCTTC. Translated: CASSLEDRAIYGYTF.

The chain joins TRBV11-3 to TRBJ2-2; D possibly corresponds to TRBD1 (6 bases). The CDR3 has 13 amino acids. Germline CDR1 SGHNT, CDR2 YENEEA. V was clipped by 5 bases and J by 5 bases, with 9 bases between them. CDR3: CASSIRGTGELFF. CDR3 coding DNA: TGTGCCAGCAGCATCAGGGGAACCGGGGAGCTGTTTTTT.

The CDR3 spells CASSLDGDTYEQYF. The CDR3 nucleotides are TGTGCCAGCAGCTTAGACGGGGATACCTACGAGCAGTACTTC. The J gene is TRBJ2-7, the V gene TRBV11-3; weak D call: TRBD2 (5 bases). Trimming pared 0 bases from V and 2 bases from J, leaving 8 bases between. In germline, CDR1 is SGHNT, CDR2 YENEEA. This CDR3 has 14 amino acids.

The chain employs TRBV28 and TRBJ1-1; no definite D call. The germline V and J ends were trimmed by 2 bases and 1 base, with 8 bases remaining between them. The CDR3 totals 14 residues. The germline V gene encodes CDR1 MDHEN and CDR2 SYDVKM. The CDR3 loop is CASSLIQENTEAFF. The CDR3 DNA is TGTGCCAGCAGTTTAATCCAGGAGAACACTGAAGCTTTCTTT. The full variable domain, in which reference TRBV28 and TRBJ1-1 provide the parts outside the CDR3, is DVKVTQSSRYLVKRTGEKVFLECVQDMDHENMFWYRQDPGLGLRLIYFSYDVKMKEKGDIPEGYSVSREKKERFSLILESASTNQTSMYLCASSLIQENTEAFFGQGTRLTVV.

The chain links TRBV7-9 to TRBJ2-7; 9 nucleotides agree with TRBD2. This CDR3 is built from 16 residues. After removal of 2 bases from V and 5 bases from J, the junction contained 10 bases not matched to a gene. Germline V CDR1 and CDR2: SEHNR, FQNEAQ (reference sequence). CDR3 residues: CASSLSGNSGGHEQYF. The CDR3 nucleotides are TGTGCCAGCAGCTTAAGCGGGAATAGCGGGGGTCACGAGCAGTACTTC.